A selection of T cell receptor beta chains follows, all from one sample in a study of T cells after posttransplantation cyclophosphamide. Sequencing used immunoSEQ multiplex PCR; TCRdb keeps in-frame clones, though not all of them. Observed in the sample are tens of thousands of clones, none of them singletons. The specimen was PBMCs, collected after allogeneic stem cell transplant with posttransplant cyclophosphamide. The receptors were sampled from a male patient in his late teens or twenties who received an allogeneic stem cell transplant from a related donor, was CMV-positive, and had no GVHD. Some T cells may be supplied by the graft donor. Both conserved end residues are part of each CDR3. The D gene is left open where the match is weak. Not every row has a clone size; where given, it reads once, few, many or a size class.

d_gene,j_gene,abundance,v_gene,CDR3nt,CDR3aa
TRBD1,TRBJ2-5,many,TRBV5-1,TGCGCCAGCAGCCCCGGACAGGGCGGAGAGACCCAGTACTTC,CASSPGQGGETQYF
.,TRBJ1-1,many,TRBV6-5,TGTGCCAGCAGTTACTCGAACCCCGTAACAGGGTCTGAAGCTTTCTTT,CASSYSNPVTGSEAFF
TRBD2,TRBJ2-7,many,TRBV7-9,TGTGCCAGCAGCTCCCAAAGCGGGGGTGCCGCCTACGAGCAGTACTTC,CASSSQSGGAAYEQYF
.,TRBJ1-6,many,TRBV11-2,TGTGCCAGCAGCTTACGGGGGGCGGAATTTAATTCACCCCTCCACTTT,CASSLRGAEFNSPLHF
.,TRBJ2-5,many,TRBV21-1,TGTGCCAGCAGCAAAGCGCAACGGGGGCAAGAGACCCAGTACTTC,CASSKAQRGQETQYF
TRBD2,TRBJ2-1,many,TRBV7-7,TGTGCCAGCAGCCGGACTAGCGGGGGGGCCGATGAGCAGTTCTTC,CASSRTSGGADEQFF
TRBD1,TRBJ2-1,many,TRBV5-4,TGTGCCAGCAGCCCAGACAGGGGCGATTACAATGAGCAGTTCTTC,CASSPDRGDYNEQFF
.,TRBJ2-1,few,TRBV30,TGTGCCTGGAGTGTAGGGGTAGTATCCAATGAGCAGTTCTTC,CAWSVGVVSNEQFF
.,TRBJ1-5,many,TRBV15,TGTGCCACCAGCAGAGATTCACGGGGGGTCAATCAGCCCCAGCATTTT,CATSRDSRGVNQPQHF
TRBD1,TRBJ2-2,many,TRBV5-1,TGCGCCAGCAGCTTGAATGGACAGGGGACCGGGGAGCTGTTTTTT,CASSLNGQGTGELFF
.,TRBJ1-1,many,TRBV18,TGTGCCAGCTCACCACAAAGACAGCTAGTCAACACTGAAGCTTTCTTT,CASSPQRQLVNTEAFF
TRBD1,TRBJ2-7,.,TRBV7-2,TGTGCCAGCAGCCCAAACAGGGGGCTCACCTACGAGCAGTACTTC,CASSPNRGLTYEQYF
TRBD1,TRBJ1-1,many,TRBV28,TGTGCCAGCAGTTTACGACAGGGGACTGAAGCTTTCTTT,CASSLRQGTEAFF
.,TRBJ2-7,many,TRBV19,TGTGCCAGTAGTCAGGGTATTCTGGGCGAGCAGTACTTC,CASSQGILGEQYF
TRBD2,TRBJ2-3,many,TRBV6-5,TGTGCCAGCAGTTACCGAGCGGGAGGAGGAGATACGCAGTATTTT,CASSYRAGGGDTQYF
.,TRBJ1-6,.,TRBV2,TGTGCCAGCTCCTGGGACAATGCCTATAATTCACCCCTCCACTTT,CASSWDNAYNSPLHF
.,TRBJ2-7,many,TRBV18,TGTGCCAGCTCACTGGACAGTTACGAGCAGTACTTC,CASSLDSYEQYF
.,TRBJ2-3,many,TRBV5-1,TGCGCCAGCAGCTTGGATAACACAGATACGCAGTATTTT,CASSLDNTDTQYF
.,TRBJ2-4,many,TRBV6-5,TGTGCCAGCAGACCACTCCCGGCCAAAAACATTCAGTACTTC,CASRPLPAKNIQYF
TRBD2,TRBJ2-1,many,TRBV6-1,TGTGCCAGCAGTGTTGCTAGCGGCCCCTGGGGGAATGAGCAGTTCTTC,CASSVASGPWGNEQFF
.,TRBJ1-6,many,TRBV5-4,TGTGCCAGCAGCTTGGGAGGGAGCTCCTATAATTCACCCCTCCACTTT,CASSLGGSSYNSPLHF
TRBD1,TRBJ1-2,many,TRBV30,TGTGCCTGGAGTGTTAACCGGGACAGCTATGGCTACACCTTC,CAWSVNRDSYGYTF
TRBD2,TRBJ2-7,many,TRBV30,TGTGCCTGGAGTGTCTGGACTAGAACCGAGCAGTACTTC,CAWSVWTRTEQYF